This T cell receptor beta chain stems from a study of T-cell memory formation after mild COVID-19. On the study more broadly: Clusters were largely donor specific. Overall study findings and caveats: Researchers report contracting CD4+ clones mostly in CM and EM, with CD8+ clones in EMRA. In second-wave clones peaking day 37, SARS-CoV-2 specificity remained unconfirmed.

With 1 base clipped from V and 5 bases from J, the junction kept 9 bases outside the gene matches. In germline, CDR1 is KGHDR, CDR2 SFDVKD. The CDR3 covers 17 residues. Note on this clonotype: Antigen unknown.

TCRdb re-derived calls from the 5' RACE reads in MiXCR, one entry per CDR3 protein. The sample carries about 560,000 distinct CDR3 sequences, around a sixth recorded once. The sample taken for sequencing was PBMCs or a T cell subset sorted from them (not recorded which). The chain has TRBV24-1 and TRBJ2-5; 10 nucleotides align to TRBD2. This sequence was found in an adult woman who had mild COVID-19 (a few samples of this study predate the infection). Cell type and time point are not known. The CDR3 loop is CATSDFGLAGVRETQYF. In DNA form, the CDR3 reads TGTGCCACCAGTGATTTCGGCCTAGCGGGAGTTCGGGAGACCCAGTACTTC.